The 19 T cell receptor beta chains below come from one sample, sequenced in a study of blood T cell repertoires in COVID-19 (dated by TCRdb to about 2020). Libraries were prepared through the immunoSEQ multiplex PCR assay. TCRdb took over this immuneACCESS table, retaining in-frame rearrangements with V and J assigned. Such tables are incomplete; in checked studies, under half of the missing clones stem from an unresolved V gene, and the remainder is unexplained. Recorded for this sample are about 310,000 clones; approximately 91% of them occurred a single time. The ten largest clones capture 9.5% of the sample. The sample taken for sequencing was PBMCs or T cells enriched from blood (not recorded which). The receptors derive from a middle-aged woman who had recovered from COVID-19.

The chain has TRBV9 and TRBJ1-2; D may be TRBD1 (5 bases). The germline gives CDR1 SGDLS, CDR2 YYNGEE. This CDR3 spans 14 amino acids. V lost 3 bases, J lost 1 base, and 10 bases lay in between. CDR3 in DNA: TGTGCCAGCAGCGCGCCCCAGGGTAACTATGGCTACACCTTC. Protein product: CASSAPQGNYGYTF.

The chain combines TRBV2 with TRBJ2-4, with 8 bases identical to TRBD2. CDR1 and CDR2 (germline): SNHLY, FYNNEI. V shed 2 bases and J 0 bases; nucleotides not matched to a gene: 12. The CDR3 is 19 residues long. The CDR3 loop is CASSETLREATIAKNIQYF. The DNA for the CDR3 is TGTGCCAGCAGTGAAACCTTGCGGGAGGCAACGATAGCCAAAAACATTCAGTACTTC.

J is TRBJ2-3 and V is TRBV6-5, with D hard to call. CDR1 and CDR2 (germline): MNHEY, SVGAGI. Trimming cost V 8 bases and J 4 bases, with 16 bases left between them. The CDR3 sequence is 14 residues long. The CDR3 sequence is CASAPNNPPDTQYF. CDR3 DNA: TGTGCCAGCGCTCCCAACAACCCCCCAGATACGCAGTATTTT.

V gene TRBV28 combines with J gene TRBJ2-3, with D hard to call. The CDR3 runs to 15 residues. V shed 6 bases and J shed 7 bases, with 20 bases lying between them. Germline loops: CDR1 MDHEN, CDR2 SYDVKM. The CDR3 sequence is CASSPLKLEYNTQYF. CDR3 nucleotide sequence: TGTGCCAGCAGCCCCCTCAAGCTGGAGTATAATACGCAGTATTTT.

The V and J genes are TRBV27 and TRBJ2-1; the match to TRBD2 covers 9 bases. Trimming removed 10 bases from V and 8 bases from J; junction bases left unmatched: 12. CDR1 and CDR2 from the germline V gene are MNHEY and SMNVEV (reference sequence). This CDR3 has 14 residues. CDR3: CATVPGGGAHEQFF. The CDR3 DNA follows: TGTGCCACCGTCCCCGGCGGGGGGGCCCATGAGCAGTTCTTC.

A single count supports this clone. The J gene is TRBJ1-5, the V gene TRBV2, with TRBD1 identical over 7 bases. Germline lookup yields CDR1 SNHLY and CDR2 FYNNEI. The J segment lost 5 bases and the V segment lost 7 bases, leaving 5 bases of the junction unmatched. This CDR3 is built from 13 residues. The CDR3 loop reads CASTGRGDQPQHF. In nucleotides, the CDR3 is TGTGCCAGCACGGGCAGGGGGGATCAGCCCCAGCATTTT.

This clone came up a few times. This sequence joins TRBV7-9 and TRBJ1-6; 7 bases align to TRBD1. With 1 base clipped from V and 3 bases from J, the junction kept 6 bases outside the gene matches. The CDR3 has 17 residues. The germline V gene encodes CDR1 SEHNR and CDR2 FQNEAQ (reference sequence). The CDR3 DNA reads as TGTGCCAGCAGCTTAGGGCCAGGGGGAAACTATAATTCACCCCTCCACTTT. Amino acid sequence: CASSLGPGGNYNSPLHF. The full variable domain, completed using reference TRBV7-9 and TRBJ1-6, is DTGVSQNPRHKITKRGQNVTFRCDPISEHNRLYWYRQTLGQGPEFLTYFQNEAQLEKSRLLSDRFSAERPKGSFSTLEIQRTEQGDSAMYLCASSLGPGGNYNSPLHFGNGTRLTVT.

The chain is built from TRBV28 and TRBJ2-1; the D is unclear. Germline CDR1 and CDR2: MDHEN and SYDVKM. The CDR3 has 13 residues. The ends were cut back, 3 bases at V and 2 bases at J, with 5 bases in the middle. This chain's CDR3 is CASSLAPYNEQFF. The CDR3 coding sequence is TGTGCCAGCAGTTTGGCTCCCTACAATGAGCAGTTCTTC.

The CDR3 DNA is TGCGCCAGCAGCGTCGGACAGGGTATTAACTATGGCTACACCTTC. This encodes CASSVGQGINYGYTF. This chain connects TRBV5-1 to TRBJ1-2; 8 bases agree with TRBD1. Germline trimming cut 4 bases from V and 1 base from J; bases unmatched to any gene: 6. CDR3 length equals 15 residues. The V gene's germline CDR1 is SGHRS and CDR2 YFSETQ.

V gene TRBV29-1 combines with J gene TRBJ2-5, with D possibly TRBD1 on 6 matching bases. This CDR3 has 12 amino acids. The V and J ends lost 8 bases and 4 bases respectively, with 14 bases between them. Germline V CDR1 and CDR2: SQVTM, ANQGSEA. CDR3 amino acids: CSSATGAETQYF. In DNA form, the CDR3 reads TGCAGCTCCGCGACAGGAGCAGAGACCCAGTACTTC.

The chain has TRBV20-1 and TRBJ1-1, with D unclear. Germline V gene sequence: CDR1 DFQATT, CDR2 SNEGSKA (reference sequence). Trimming cost V 3 bases and J 10 bases, with 12 bases left between them. The CDR3 extends over 11 amino acids. Written as DNA, the CDR3 is TGCAGTGCTAGTCTCCCCCGGGGAGCTTTCTTT. It codes for CSASLPRGAFF.

The V and J genes are TRBV7-2 and TRBJ1-4; 9 bases map to TRBD1. Unmatched junction bases numbered 8, after V lost 5 bases and J lost 7 bases. The CDR3 covers 15 residues. Germline V gives CDR1 SGHTA, CDR2 FQGNSA. The chain's CDR3 is CASSSRTGVSEKLFF. CDR3 DNA: TGTGCCAGCAGCAGCCGGACAGGGGTCAGTGAAAAACTGTTTTTT. The full variable domain, rest sourced from reference TRBV7-2 and TRBJ1-4, is GAGVSQSPSNKVTEKGKDVELRCDPISGHTALYWYRQSLGQGLEFLIYFQGNSAPDKSGLPSDRFSAERTGGSVSTLTIQRTQQEDSAVYLCASSSRTGVSEKLFFGSGTQLSVL.

This chain joins TRBV7-9 and TRBJ1-5, with 9 bases matching TRBD1. Per germline, CDR1 SEHNR and CDR2 FQNEAQ (reference sequence). CDR3 length equals 13 residues. Trimming cost V 5 bases and J 7 bases; bases outside gene matches: 3. CDR3 amino acids: CASSAGQGQPQHF. As DNA, the CDR3 is TGTGCCAGCAGCGCCGGACAGGGGCAGCCCCAGCATTTT.

This chain connects TRBV28 to TRBJ2-1, with D possibly being TRBD2 (5 bases). Germline CDR1 and CDR2: MDHEN and SYDVKM. V lost 8 bases and J 8 bases, leaving 13 bases between the germline ends. The CDR3 is made up of 12 amino acids. In DNA, the CDR3 is TGTGCCAGCGGGCGGGTATTCGATGAGCAGTTCTTC. Translated: CASGRVFDEQFF.

The chain links TRBV7-2 to TRBJ1-5, with TRBD1 matching 7 bases. J lost 5 bases, V lost 4 bases, and 2 bases had no gene match. The germline V gene has CDR1 SGHTA and CDR2 FQGNSA. This CDR3 region has 13 residues. The DNA of the CDR3 is TGTGCCAGCAGCTCCGACAGGGATCAGCCCCAGCATTTT. It translates to CASSSDRDQPQHF.

V gene TRBV5-6 combines with J gene TRBJ1-2; D gene ambiguous. CDR3 size: 13 residues. V was clipped by 0 bases and J by 7 bases, with 10 bases between them. Germline CDR1 is SGHDT and CDR2 is YYEEEE. The CDR3 sequence: CASSLGGKAGYTF. The CDR3 nucleotides are TGTGCCAGCAGCTTGGGAGGGAAAGCTGGCTACACCTTC.

J is TRBJ2-7 and V is TRBV29-1; 12 nucleotides line up with TRBD2. This CDR3 is built from 13 residues. CDR1 SQVTM and CDR2 ANQGSEA come from the germline V gene. The trim removed 6 bases at V and 4 bases at J, leaving 4 bases unmatched. The CDR3 DNA reads as TGCAGCGTGGTGACTAGCGGGGGATACGAGCAGTACTTC. Amino acids: CSVVTSGGYEQYF.

The V and J genes are TRBV19 and TRBJ1-6, with 8 bases that match TRBD1. Trimming at V came to 8 bases and at J to 9 bases, leaving 3 bases not matched to a gene. This CDR3 region has 12 residues. Germline V CDR1 and CDR2: LNHDA, SQIVND (reference sequence). The CDR3 coding sequence is TGTGCCAGTCGACAGGGGCCTTCACCCCTCCACTTT. Protein product: CASRQGPSPLHF.

A note on this clone: Other nucleotide sequences in the sample specify the same CDR3. This chain joins TRBV4-3 and TRBJ1-5; D possibly corresponds to TRBD1 (6 bases). The CDR3 sequence is 15 residues long. Between the trimmed V and J ends, which lost 4 bases and 0 bases, there was a span of 10 bases. Germline V gene sequence: CDR1 LGHNA, CDR2 YSLEER. The CDR3: CASSPTGNSNQPQHF. Written as DNA, the CDR3 is TGCGCCAGCAGCCCGACAGGCAATAGCAATCAGCCCCAGCATTTT.